This T cell receptor beta chain emerged from a study of cytomegalovirus exposure and HLA in healthy donors. General study findings and limits: Researchers reported from a later analysis that most CMV-associated TCR beta chains appeared HLA-restricted. There were several of the most significant clusters that appeared linked to common viral pathogens in a later analysis.

This PCR relied on a set of 60 Vbeta primers and 13 Jbeta primers. The repertoire was sequenced with immunoSEQ multiplex PCR; TCRdb's copy has only in-frame clones and lacks some. The sample has a few hundred thousand clones; approximately 91% are singletons. Germline V gene data show CDR1 as MNHEY and CDR2 as SMNVEV (reference sequence). The junction had 10 bases not matched to a gene; V was cut back by 4 bases and J by 0 bases. The CDR3 contains 19 residues. On this clone itself: Its target is not known.

V is TRBV27 and J is TRBJ2-1; 12 bases are shared with TRBD2. The sample was PBMCs. The TCR was taken from a girl aged 2 to 9 in good health and CMV-seronegative. In nucleotides, the CDR3 is TGTGCCAGCAGTTCAACGGGACTAGCGGGCCTTAGCTCCTACAATGAGCAGTTCTTC. Translated, it gives CASSSTGLAGLSSYNEQFF.